This paragraph reports one T cell receptor beta chain. Measured with immunoSEQ multiplex PCR; TCRdb has only the in-frame clones, and not every one. This sample has about 120,000 clones, with around 89% found just once. The data are from a study of PD-L1 blockade in urothelial cancer. Study overall: Each blood sample yielded a median of about 130,000 T cells.

This sample's time point: peripheral blood 6 weeks after treatment start. Each patient presented with locally advanced or metastatic urothelial carcinoma. Sequencing used PBMCs, obtained around atezolizumab (anti-PD-L1) treatment. This TCR came from a man aged 55 to 70 with urothelial cancer.

CDR3 in DNA: TGTGCCAGCAGTCCCCAGTCTAGCACAGATACGCAGTATTTT. It yields the protein CASSPQSSTDTQYF. This chain links TRBV7-2 with TRBJ2-3, with no clear D. CDR3 length equals 14 residues. Per the germline V gene, CDR1 is SGHTA and CDR2 is FQGNSA. The V end lost 6 bases, the J end lost 0 bases, and 10 bases lay between the germline ends.